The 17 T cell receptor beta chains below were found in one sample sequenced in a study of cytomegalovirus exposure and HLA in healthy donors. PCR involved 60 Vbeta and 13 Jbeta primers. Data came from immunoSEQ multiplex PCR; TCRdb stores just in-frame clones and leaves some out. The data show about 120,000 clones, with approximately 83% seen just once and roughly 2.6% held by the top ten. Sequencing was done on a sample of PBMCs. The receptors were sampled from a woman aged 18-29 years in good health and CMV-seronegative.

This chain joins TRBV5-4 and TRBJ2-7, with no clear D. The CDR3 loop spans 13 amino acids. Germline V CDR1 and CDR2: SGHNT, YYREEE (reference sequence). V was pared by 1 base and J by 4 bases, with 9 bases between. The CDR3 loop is CASSLKVGYEQYF. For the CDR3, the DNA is TGTGCCAGCAGCTTGAAGGTCGGGTACGAGCAGTACTTC.

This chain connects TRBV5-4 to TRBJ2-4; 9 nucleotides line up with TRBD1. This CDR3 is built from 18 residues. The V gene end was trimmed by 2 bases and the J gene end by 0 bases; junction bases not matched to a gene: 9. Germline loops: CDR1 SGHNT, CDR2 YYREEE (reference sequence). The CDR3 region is CASSLLLGTGIAKNIQYF. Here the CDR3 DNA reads TGTGCCAGCAGCTTACTCCTCGGGACAGGGATAGCCAAAAACATTCAGTACTTC.

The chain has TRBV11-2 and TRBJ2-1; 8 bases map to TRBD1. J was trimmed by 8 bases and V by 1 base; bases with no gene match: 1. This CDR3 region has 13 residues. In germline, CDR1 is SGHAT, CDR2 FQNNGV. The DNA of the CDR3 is TGTGCCAGCAGCTTAGGACAGGGGTATGAGCAGTTCTTC. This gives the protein CASSLGQGYEQFF.

DNA of the CDR3: TGTGCCAGCAGTTTGGTCTCCCAGGGTGCAGCTTTCTTT. Translated, it gives CASSLVSQGAAFF. The chain uses TRBV28 and TRBJ1-1; TRBD1 might be the D (5 bases). Germline CDR1 is MDHEN and CDR2 is SYDVKM. This CDR3 is 13 amino acids long. Trimming pared 3 bases from V and 10 bases from J, leaving 15 bases between.

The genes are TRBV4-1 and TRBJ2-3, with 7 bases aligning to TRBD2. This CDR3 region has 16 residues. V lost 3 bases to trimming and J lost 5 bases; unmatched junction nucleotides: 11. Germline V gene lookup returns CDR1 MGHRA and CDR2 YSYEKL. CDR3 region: CASSQIRVSSGDTQYF. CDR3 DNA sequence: TGCGCCAGCAGCCAGATAAGGGTCTCTAGCGGAGATACGCAGTATTTT.

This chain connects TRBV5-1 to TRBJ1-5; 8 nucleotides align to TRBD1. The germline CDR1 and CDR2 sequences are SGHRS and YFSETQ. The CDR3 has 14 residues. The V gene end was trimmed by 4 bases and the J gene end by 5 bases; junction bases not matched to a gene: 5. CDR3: CASSLTGADQPQHF. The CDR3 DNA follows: TGCGCCAGCAGCCTGACAGGGGCGGATCAGCCCCAGCATTTT.

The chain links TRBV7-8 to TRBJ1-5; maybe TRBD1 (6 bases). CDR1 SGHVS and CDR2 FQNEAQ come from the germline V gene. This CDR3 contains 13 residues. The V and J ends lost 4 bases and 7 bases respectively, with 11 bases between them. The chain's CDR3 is CASSSAGDQPQHF. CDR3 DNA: TGTGCCAGCAGCTCCGCAGGGGACCAGCCCCAGCATTTT.

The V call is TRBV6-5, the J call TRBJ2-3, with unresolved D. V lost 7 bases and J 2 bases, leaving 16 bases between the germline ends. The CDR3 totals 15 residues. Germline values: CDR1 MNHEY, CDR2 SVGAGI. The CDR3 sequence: CASMRSGPDTDTQYF. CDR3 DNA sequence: TGTGCCAGCATGAGAAGTGGGCCGGACACAGATACGCAGTATTTT.

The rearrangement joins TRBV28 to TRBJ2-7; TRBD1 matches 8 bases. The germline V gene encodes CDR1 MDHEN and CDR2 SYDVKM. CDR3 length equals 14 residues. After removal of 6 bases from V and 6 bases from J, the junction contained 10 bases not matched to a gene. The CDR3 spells CASSPSGQVSEQYF. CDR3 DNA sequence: TGTGCCAGCAGCCCGTCGGGACAGGTGAGCGAGCAGTACTTC.

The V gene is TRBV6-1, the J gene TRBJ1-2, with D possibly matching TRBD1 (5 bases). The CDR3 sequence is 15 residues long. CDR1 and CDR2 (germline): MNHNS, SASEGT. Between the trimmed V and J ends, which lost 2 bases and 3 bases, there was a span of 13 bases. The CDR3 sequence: CASSESRQTYYGYTF. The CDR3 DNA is TGTGCCAGCAGTGAATCTAGACAGACCTACTATGGCTACACCTTC.

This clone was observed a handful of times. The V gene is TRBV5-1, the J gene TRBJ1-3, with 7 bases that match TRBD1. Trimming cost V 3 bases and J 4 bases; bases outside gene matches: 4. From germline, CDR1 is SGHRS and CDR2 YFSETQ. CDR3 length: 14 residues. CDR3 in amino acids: CASSSTGFGNTIYF. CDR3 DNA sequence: TGCGCCAGCAGCTCGACAGGGTTCGGAAACACCATATATTTT.

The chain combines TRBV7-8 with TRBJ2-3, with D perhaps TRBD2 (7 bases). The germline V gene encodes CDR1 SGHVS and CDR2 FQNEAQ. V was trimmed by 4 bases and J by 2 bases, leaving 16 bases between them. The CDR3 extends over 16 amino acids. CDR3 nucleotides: TGTGCCAGCAGCTCCCGGGCGGGGGCCCTCACAGATACGCAGTATTTT. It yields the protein CASSSRAGALTDTQYF.

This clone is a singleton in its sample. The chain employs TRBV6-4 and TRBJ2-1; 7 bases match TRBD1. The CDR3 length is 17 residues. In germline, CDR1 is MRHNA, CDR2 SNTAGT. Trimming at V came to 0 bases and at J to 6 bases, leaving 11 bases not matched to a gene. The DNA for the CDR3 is TGTGCCAGCAGTGACTCCCCGACAGGGATACGTATCAATGAGCAGTTCTTC. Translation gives CASSDSPTGIRINEQFF.

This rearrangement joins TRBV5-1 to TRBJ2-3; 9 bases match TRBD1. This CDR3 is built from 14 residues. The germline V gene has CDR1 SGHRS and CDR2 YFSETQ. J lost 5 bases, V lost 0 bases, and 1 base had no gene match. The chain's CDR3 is CASSLDRGRDTQYF. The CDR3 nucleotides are TGCGCCAGCAGCTTGGACAGGGGGCGAGATACGCAGTATTTT.

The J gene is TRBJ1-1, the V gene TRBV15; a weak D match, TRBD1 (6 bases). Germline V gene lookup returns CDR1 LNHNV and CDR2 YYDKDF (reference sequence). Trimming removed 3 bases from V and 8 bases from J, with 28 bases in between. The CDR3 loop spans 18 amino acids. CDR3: CATSSRNPKGGKVGEAFF. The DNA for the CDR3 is TGTGCCACCAGCAGCCGCAATCCCAAAGGGGGAAAGGTGGGCGAAGCTTTCTTT.

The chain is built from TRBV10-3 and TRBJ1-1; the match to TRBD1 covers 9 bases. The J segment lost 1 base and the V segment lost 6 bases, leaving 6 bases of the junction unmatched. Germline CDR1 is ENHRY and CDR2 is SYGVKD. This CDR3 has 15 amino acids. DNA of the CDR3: TGTGCCATCAGCCGGGGACAGGGCGAGAACACTGAAGCTTTCTTT. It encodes CAISRGQGENTEAFF.

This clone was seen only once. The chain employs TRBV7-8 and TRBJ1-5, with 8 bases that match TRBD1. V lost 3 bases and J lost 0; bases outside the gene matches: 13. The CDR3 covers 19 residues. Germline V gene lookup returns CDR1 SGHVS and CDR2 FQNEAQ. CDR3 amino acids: CASSFDDRGPPYSNQPQHF. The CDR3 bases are TGTGCCAGCAGCTTCGACGACAGGGGACCCCCATATAGCAATCAGCCCCAGCATTTT.